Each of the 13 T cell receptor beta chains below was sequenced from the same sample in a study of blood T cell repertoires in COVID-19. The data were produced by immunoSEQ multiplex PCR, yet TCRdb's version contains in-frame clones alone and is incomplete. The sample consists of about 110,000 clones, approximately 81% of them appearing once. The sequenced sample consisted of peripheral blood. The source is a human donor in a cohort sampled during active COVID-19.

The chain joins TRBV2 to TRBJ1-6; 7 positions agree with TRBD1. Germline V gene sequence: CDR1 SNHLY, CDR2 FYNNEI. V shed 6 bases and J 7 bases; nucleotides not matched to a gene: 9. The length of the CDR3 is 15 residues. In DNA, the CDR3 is TGTGCCAGCAGCTTGACAGGGCCTCGCAATTCACCCCTCCACTTT. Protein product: CASSLTGPRNSPLHF.

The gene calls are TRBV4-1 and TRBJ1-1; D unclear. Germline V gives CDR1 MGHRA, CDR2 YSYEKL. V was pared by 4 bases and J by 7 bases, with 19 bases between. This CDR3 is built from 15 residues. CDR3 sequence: CASSPLEIGGNEAFF. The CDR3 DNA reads TGCGCCAGCAGCCCGCTTGAAATAGGCGGGAATGAAGCTTTCTTT.

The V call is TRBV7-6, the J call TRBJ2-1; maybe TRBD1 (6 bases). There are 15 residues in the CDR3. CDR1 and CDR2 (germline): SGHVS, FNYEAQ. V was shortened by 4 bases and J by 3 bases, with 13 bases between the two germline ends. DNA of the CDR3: TGTGCCAGCAGCTGGGCCCCGACAGGCTACAATGAGCAGTTCTTC. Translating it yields CASSWAPTGYNEQFF.

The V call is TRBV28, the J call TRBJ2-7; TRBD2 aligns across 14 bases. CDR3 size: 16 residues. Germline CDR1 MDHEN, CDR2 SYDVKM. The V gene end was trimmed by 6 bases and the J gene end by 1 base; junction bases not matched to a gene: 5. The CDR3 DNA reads TGTGCCAGCAGGGGGACTAGCGGGAGCCTTTCCTACGAGCAGTACTTC. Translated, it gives CASRGTSGSLSYEQYF.

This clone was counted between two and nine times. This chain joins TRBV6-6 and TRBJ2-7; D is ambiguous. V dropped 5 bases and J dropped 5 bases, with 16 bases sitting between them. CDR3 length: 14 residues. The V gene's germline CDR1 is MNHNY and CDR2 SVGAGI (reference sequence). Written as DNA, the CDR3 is TGTGCCAGCAGTAAGGTTATAGCAGATAACGAGCAGTACTTC. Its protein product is CASSKVIADNEQYF.

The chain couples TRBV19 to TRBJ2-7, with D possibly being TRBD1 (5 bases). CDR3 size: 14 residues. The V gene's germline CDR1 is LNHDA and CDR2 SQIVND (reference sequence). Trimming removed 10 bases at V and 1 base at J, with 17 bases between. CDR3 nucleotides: TGTGCCACCCGAGGCGCCAGGGATTCCTACGAGCAGTACTTC. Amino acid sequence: CATRGARDSYEQYF.

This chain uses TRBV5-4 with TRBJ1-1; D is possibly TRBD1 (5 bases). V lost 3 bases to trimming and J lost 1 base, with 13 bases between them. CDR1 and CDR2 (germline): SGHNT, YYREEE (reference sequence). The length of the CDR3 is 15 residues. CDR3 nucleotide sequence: TGTGCCAGCAGCTCGACGACGGGGGGGAACACTGAAGCTTTCTTT. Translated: CASSSTTGGNTEAFF.

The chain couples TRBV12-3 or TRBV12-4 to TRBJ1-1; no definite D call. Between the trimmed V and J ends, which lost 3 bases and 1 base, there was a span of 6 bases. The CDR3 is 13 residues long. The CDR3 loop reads CASSFAGNTEAFF. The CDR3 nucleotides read TGTGCCAGCAGTTTTGCGGGGAACACTGAAGCTTTCTTT.

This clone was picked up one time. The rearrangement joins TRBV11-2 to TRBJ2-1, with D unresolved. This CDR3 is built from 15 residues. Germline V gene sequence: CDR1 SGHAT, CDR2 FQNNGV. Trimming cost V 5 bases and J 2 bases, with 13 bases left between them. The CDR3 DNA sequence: TGTGCCAGCAGCCCTTCCTCGAGCGCCTACAATGAGCAGTTCTTC. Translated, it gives CASSPSSSAYNEQFF.

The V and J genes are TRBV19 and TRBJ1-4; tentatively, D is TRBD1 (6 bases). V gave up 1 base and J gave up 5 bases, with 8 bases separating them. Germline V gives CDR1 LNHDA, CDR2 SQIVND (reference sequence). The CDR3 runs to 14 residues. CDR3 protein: CASSIGQANEKLFF. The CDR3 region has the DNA TGTGCCAGTAGTATAGGACAGGCGAATGAAAAACTGTTTTTT.

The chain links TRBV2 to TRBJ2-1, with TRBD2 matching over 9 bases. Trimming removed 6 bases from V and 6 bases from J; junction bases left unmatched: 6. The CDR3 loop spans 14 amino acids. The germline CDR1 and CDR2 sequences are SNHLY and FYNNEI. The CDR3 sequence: CASRAASGTNEQFF. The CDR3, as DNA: TGTGCCAGCAGGGCGGCTAGCGGGACCAATGAGCAGTTCTTC.

CDR3 amino acids: CASSDGTRGGYTF. In nucleotides, the CDR3 is TGTGCCAGCAGCGACGGGACGCGGGGTGGCTACACCTTC. This chain links TRBV3-1 (or the pseudogene TRBV3-2) with TRBJ1-2; D might be TRBD1 (5 bases). CDR1 and CDR2 from the germline V gene are LGHDT and YNNKEL (reference sequence). There are 13 residues in the CDR3. V was pared by 5 bases and J by 7 bases, with 14 bases between.

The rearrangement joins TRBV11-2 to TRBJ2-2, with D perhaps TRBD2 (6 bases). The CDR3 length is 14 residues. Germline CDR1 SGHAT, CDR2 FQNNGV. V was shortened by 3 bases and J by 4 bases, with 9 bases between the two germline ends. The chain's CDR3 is CASSLAGPTGELFF. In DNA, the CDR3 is TGTGCCAGCAGCTTGGCGGGACCCACCGGGGAGCTGTTTTTT.